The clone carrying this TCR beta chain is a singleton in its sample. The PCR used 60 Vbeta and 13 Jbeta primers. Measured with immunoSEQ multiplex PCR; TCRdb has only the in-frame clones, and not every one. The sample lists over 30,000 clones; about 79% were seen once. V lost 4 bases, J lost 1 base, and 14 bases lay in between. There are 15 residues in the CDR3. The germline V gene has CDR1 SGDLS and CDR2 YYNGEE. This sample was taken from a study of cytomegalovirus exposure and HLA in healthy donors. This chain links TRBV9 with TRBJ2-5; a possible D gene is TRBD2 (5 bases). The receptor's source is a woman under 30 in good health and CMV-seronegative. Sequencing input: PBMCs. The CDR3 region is CASSRPHSGQETQYF. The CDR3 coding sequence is TGTGCCAGCAGCCGCCCCCACAGCGGCCAAGAGACCCAGTACTTC.